This record looks at one TCR beta chain sequence and its context. The data belong to a study of control samples from healthy donors and cancer patients. TCRdb's table, derived via immunoSEQ multiplex PCR, lists solely in-frame clones and lacks some. Of 120,000 or so clones in the sample, just under 90% were seen once. Trimming took 4 bases from V and 0 from J; bases not matched to a gene: 6. The CDR3 length is 16 residues. The germline CDR1 and CDR2 sequences are GTSNPN and SVGIG (reference sequence). This chain uses TRBV30 with TRBJ1-6; 7 positions agree with TRBD1. Source material: blood. The sequence was collected from a man under 40 in good health. DNA for the CDR3: TGTGCCTGGAAAATAGGGGGCGACTCCTATAATTCACCCCTCCACTTT. Translation gives CAWKIGGDSYNSPLHF.